This T cell receptor (beta chain) was observed in a study of chemoradiotherapy in HPV16-positive cancers. Points from the study as a whole: Candidate HPV-specific clones and E7-related TCR motifs grew in tumor during treatment.

Germline CDR1 MDHEN, CDR2 SYDVKM. V was pared by 6 bases and J by 5 bases, with 16 bases between. The CDR3 sequence is 15 residues long. Data came from immunoSEQ multiplex PCR; TCRdb stores just in-frame clones and leaves some out. The sample has around 30,000 clones, about 90% seen once. This clone was detected once. As yet, its antigen is unknown. The chain links TRBV28 to TRBJ1-4, with D unresolved. The sample here was blood, taken from a patient who underwent chemoradiotherapy. The TCR comes from a human donor with HPV-associated anogenital cancer. In DNA, the CDR3 is TGTGCCAGCAGCAGGTGGGAGGGCGGAAATGAAAAACTGTTTTTT. This sequence encodes CASSRWEGGNEKLFF.